Presented here are 9 T cell receptor beta chains from one specimen sequenced in a study of T cell changes during pregnancy in multiple sclerosis. The method was immunoSEQ multiplex PCR; TCRdb's version includes in-frame clones alone and lacks a portion of them. This sample has about 60,000 clones; about 90% occur once, and the top ten carry about 5.8%. The specimen was peripheral blood, collected in the third trimester of pregnancy. The receptors here all came from a female donor in good health, enrolled as a control in a pregnancy study.

The chain combines TRBV5-1 with TRBJ1-2; 11 bases line up with TRBD1. CDR3 length: 14 amino acids. From germline, CDR1 is SGHRS and CDR2 YFSETQ. Trimming took 3 bases from V and 4 from J; bases not matched to a gene: 2. CDR3 coding DNA: TGCGCCAGCAGCTCCGGGACAGGGGGCTATGGCTACACCTTC. Its protein is CASSSGTGGYGYTF.

The chain combines TRBV5-1 with TRBJ2-7; D perhaps matches TRBD2 (6 bases). Germline V lookup: CDR1 SGHRS, CDR2 YFSETQ. V was pared by 4 bases and J by 2 bases, with 13 bases between. The CDR3 contains 14 residues. CDR3 DNA sequence: TGCGCCAGCAGCACGGCGGGGAAGGCCTACGAGCAGTACTTC. Translated, it gives CASSTAGKAYEQYF.

This clone has a single count. The gene calls are TRBV29-1 and TRBJ2-5; 7 bases match TRBD2. The J call is doubtful: the DNA matches TRBJ2-7 better. The CDR3 contains 13 residues. Germline V gene lookup returns CDR1 SQVTM and CDR2 ANQGSEA. Here the CDR3 DNA reads TGCAGCGGCTTGGGTGGGGACTACTACGAGCAGTACTTC. Translation: CSGLGGDYYEQYF.

The J gene is TRBJ2-7, the V gene TRBV19, with 10 positions matching TRBD1. V was clipped by 6 bases and J by 7 bases; unmatched bases: 6. Germline V lookup: CDR1 LNHDA, CDR2 SQIVND (reference sequence). There are 13 residues in the CDR3. The CDR3: CASRTGQGREQYF. The CDR3 DNA reads TGTGCCAGTAGAACGGGACAGGGGAGGGAGCAGTACTTC.

The chain employs TRBV7-9 and TRBJ2-3; 7 nucleotides agree with TRBD1. V lost 4 bases, J lost 2 bases, and 6 bases stayed unmatched. There are 15 residues in the CDR3. From germline, CDR1 is SEHNR and CDR2 FQNEAQ (reference sequence). Written as DNA, the CDR3 is TGTGCCAGCAGCTACCGGGACAGCGTCACAGATACGCAGTATTTT. Residues: CASSYRDSVTDTQYF.

Details on this clone: A read error may produce the germline difference seen at one junction end. The chain has TRBV7-9 and TRBJ1-2; no clear D. Germline V lookup: CDR1 SEHNR, CDR2 FQNEAQ (reference sequence). The CDR3 is 9 residues long. This CDR3 reads CASSPTRPF. CDR3 in DNA: TGTGCCAGCAGCCCAACGAGGCCCTTC.

The J gene is TRBJ1-5, the V gene TRBV5-1; 9 bases map to TRBD1. From germline, CDR1 is SGHRS and CDR2 YFSETQ. The J segment lost 11 bases and the V segment lost 3 bases, leaving 9 bases of the junction unmatched. The CDR3 runs to 14 residues. The CDR3 loop reads CASSSGTGSEAQHF. As DNA, the CDR3 is TGCGCCAGCAGCTCCGGGACAGGGTCGGAGGCCCAGCATTTT.

This clone was counted a few times. The rearrangement joins TRBV4-1 to TRBJ2-7, with 10 bases that match TRBD1. With V trimmed by 5 bases and J by 9 bases, 22 bases remained unmatched. The germline gives CDR1 MGHRA, CDR2 YSYEKL. The CDR3 loop spans 18 amino acids. CDR3 amino acids: CASSDVDRGLGGGPGQYF. The CDR3 region has the DNA TGCGCCAGCAGCGACGTTGACAGGGGGCTAGGTGGAGGACCTGGGCAGTACTTC.

V is TRBV7-2 and J is TRBJ1-2, with 9 bases fitting TRBD1. The germline CDR1 and CDR2 sequences are SGHTA and FQGNSA. Trimming at V came to 5 bases and at J to 8 bases, leaving 15 bases not matched to a gene. The CDR3 has 16 residues. The DNA of the CDR3 is TGTGCCAGCAGCCCCGGGCGGGACAGGGCTTCGGGGGGCTACACCTTC. Translated: CASSPGRDRASGGYTF.